The rows below give T cell receptor beta chains drawn from one sample of a study of blood T cells in healthy people across ages. TCRdb ran MiXCR on the 5' RACE reads and lists one entry per CDR3 protein. Among roughly 1.7 million distinct CDR3 sequences listed, around 36% were seen once. The sequenced material came from blood. These TCRs come from a woman aged 25 to 39 in good health. CDR3s include the opening cysteine and the closing phenylalanine or tryptophan. Fields, in order: clone size, J gene, V gene, D gene, CDR3 protein, CDR3 DNA. The D gene is left open where the match is weak. Only part of the rows carry a size: once, few, many, or a class if the clone is expanded.

-	TRBJ1-6	TRBV20-1	-	CSARDPRMRGSYNSPLHF	TGCAGTGCTAGAGACCCCAGGATGCGGGGATCCTATAATTCACCCCTCCACTTT
-	TRBJ2-7	TRBV10-3	TRBD1	CAISESRGQGPAEQYF	TGTGCCATCAGTGAGTCTAGGGGGCAGGGGCCGGCCGAGCAGTACTTC
-	TRBJ2-1	TRBV10-3	-	CAIGGGDRSSYNEQFF	TGTGCCATCGGGGGGGGGGACAGAAGCTCCTACAATGAGCAGTTCTTC
-	TRBJ2-1	TRBV4-1	TRBD2	CASSQRTSFGEQFF	TGCGCCAGCAGCCAACGGACTAGCTTTGGTGAGCAGTTCTTC
-	TRBJ2-3	TRBV9	-	CACSVAAASTDTQYF	TGTGCCTGCAGCGTAGCAGCGGCTAGCACAGATACGCAGTATTTT
few	TRBJ2-7	TRBV7-9	-	CASSQTRSYEQYF	TGTGCCAGCAGCCAGACACGCTCCTACGAGCAGTACTTC
few	TRBJ1-5	TRBV29-1	-	CSVRGIQPQHF	TGCAGCGTTCGGGGAATTCAGCCCCAGCATTTT
-	TRBJ1-5	TRBV12-3/TRBV12-4	TRBD1	CASSSNRGQPQHF	TGTGCCAGCAGTTCCAACAGGGGTCAGCCCCAGCATTTT
-	TRBJ2-7	TRBV16	-	CASSQTFSYEQYF	TGTGCCAGCAGCCAGACATTCTCCTACGAGCAGTACTTC
few	TRBJ2-3	TRBV27	TRBD2	CASSLAGVYTDTQYF	TGTGCCAGCAGCTTAGCGGGGGTCTACACAGATACGCAGTATTTT
-	TRBJ2-7	TRBV20-1	-	CSAYPTRREQYF	TGCAGTGCTTATCCCACTAGGCGTGAGCAGTACTTC
-	TRBJ2-3	TRBV7-9	TRBD2	CASSLNLLAGGPSGDTQYF	TGTGCCAGCAGCTTAAATTTACTAGCGGGAGGGCCGTCGGGGGATACGCAGTATTTT
-	TRBJ2-1	TRBV7-6	TRBD2	CASTISGSSYNEQFF	TGTGCCAGCACCATTAGCGGGAGCTCCTACAATGAGCAGTTCTTC
few	TRBJ2-1	TRBV6-6	-	CASSYDGTPQLEQFF	TGTGCCAGCAGTTACGACGGCACCCCTCAGCTTGAGCAGTTCTTC
-	TRBJ1-5	TRBV12-3/TRBV12-4	TRBD1	CASSWTGRAQPQHF	TGTGCCAGCAGTTGGACAGGGAGGGCTCAGCCCCAGCATTTT
-	TRBJ2-1	TRBV11-3	-	CASSLGEQQFF	TGTGCCAGCAGCTTAGGGGAACAGCAGTTCTTC
many	TRBJ2-5	TRBV29-1	-	CSVEVGLSRTQYF	TGCAGCGTTGAAGTCGGTTTATCGAGGACCCAGTACTTC
few	TRBJ1-6	TRBV13	TRBD1	CASSLVGQPNSPLHF	TGTGCCAGCAGCTTAGTGGGACAGCCTAATTCACCCCTCCACTTT
many	TRBJ2-5	TRBV4-1	-	CASSARGRYGETQYF	TGCGCCAGCAGCGCCCGCGGGCGCTACGGGGAGACCCAGTACTTC
-	TRBJ1-1	TRBV7-2	-	CASSAPSGRTVFF	TGTGCCAGCAGCGCACCCTCCGGGCGGACAGTTTTCTTT
-	TRBJ2-7	TRBV12-3/TRBV12-4	TRBD2	CASRSGGSRYEQYF	TGTGCCAGCCGTTCGGGAGGATCACGCTACGAGCAGTACTTC
-	TRBJ1-2	TRBV20-1	-	CSAKGNLNYGYTF	TGCAGTGCTAAGGGGAACTTGAACTATGGCTACACCTTC
few	TRBJ2-7	TRBV27	TRBD1	CASSSGTGSWEQYF	TGTGCCAGCAGTTCCGGGACAGGCTCCTGGGAGCAGTACTTC
-	TRBJ2-3	TRBV29-1	TRBD2	CSGRQRGVTDTQYF	TGCAGCGGGCGGCAGCGGGGGGTAACAGATACGCAGTATTTT
many	TRBJ2-6	TRBV6-1	-	CASSPTPDTSGANVLTF	TGTGCCAGCAGTCCTACCCCCGACACCTCTGGGGCCAACGTCCTGACTTTC
few	TRBJ2-3	TRBV18	TRBD1	CASSPQGQGPFNTDTQYF	TGTGCCAGCTCACCACAAGGACAGGGGCCCTTTAACACAGATACGCAGTATTTT
-	TRBJ1-5	TRBV28	-	CASSLNGYGNQPQHF	TGTGCCAGCAGTTTAAACGGGTATGGAAATCAGCCCCAGCATTTT
-	TRBJ2-3	TRBV28	TRBD2	CASSRLRRLAEKRTDTQYF	TGTGCCAGCAGCCGGCTCCGGCGACTAGCGGAAAAGCGCACAGATACGCAGTATTTT
many	TRBJ1-4	TRBV14	TRBD1	CASSQAGDRVSEKLFF	TGTGCCAGCAGCCAAGCCGGGGACAGGGTTTCGGAAAAACTGTTTTTT
few	TRBJ2-1	TRBV9	-	CASSVTPGSSPNEQFF	TGTGCCAGCAGCGTAACCCCGGGATCGAGCCCCAATGAGCAGTTCTTC
-	TRBJ2-1	TRBV5-1	TRBD1	CASSLGQGWYNEQFF	TGCGCCAGCAGCCTGGGACAGGGTTGGTACAATGAGCAGTTCTTC
few	TRBJ2-7	TRBV18	TRBD2	CASSPELALNGFEQYF	TGTGCCAGCTCACCCGAACTAGCGTTGAATGGCTTCGAGCAGTACTTC
-	TRBJ1-1	TRBV20-1	-	CSPGTQNTEAFF	TGCAGCCCCGGGACCCAAAACACTGAAGCTTTCTTT
few	TRBJ2-7	TRBV4-1	TRBD1	CASSQAGQGGFEQYF	TGCGCCAGCAGCCAGGCAGGACAGGGAGGATTCGAGCAGTACTTC
-	TRBJ2-3	TRBV7-6	-	CASSQREDTQYF	TGTGCCAGCAGCCAGAGGGAGGATACGCAGTATTTT
-	TRBJ1-1	TRBV27	-	CASSFQISGTEAFF	TGTGCCAGCAGTTTCCAGATTTCAGGAACTGAAGCTTTCTTT
-	TRBJ2-7	TRBV4-1	-	CASSHPGLAGEQYF	TGCGCCAGCAGCCACCCGGGCTTGGCGGGCGAGCAGTACTTC